Presented here are 5 T cell receptor beta chains from one specimen sequenced in a study of blood T cell repertoires in COVID-19 (dated by TCRdb to 2018 to 2021). The receptor library was made with the immunoSEQ multiplex PCR assay. The table was pulled from immuneACCESS by TCRdb, which kept in-frame rearrangements only. Such tables lose some clones; where checked, under half of the loss comes from unresolved V genes, and the rest has no known cause. The sample table holds around 190,000 clones, of which around 90% were seen once. The ten largest clones add up to 9% to 12% of the sample. The sequencing sample was made of PBMCs or T cells enriched from blood (not recorded which). The receptors shown here come from a man in his late teens or twenties with acute COVID-19.

The CDR3 DNA reads TGTGCCAGCAGCAAAGAGACCCCCAGGAGGGGGAACACTGAAGCTTTCTTT. Encoded protein: CASSKETPRRGNTEAFF. The rearrangement uses TRBV21-1 and TRBJ1-1. TRBV21-1 is classified as a pseudogene. The CDR3 covers 17 residues.

The J gene is TRBJ2-1, the V gene TRBV3-1 (or the pseudogene TRBV3-2); D perhaps matches TRBD1 (5 bases). The V and J ends lost 5 bases and 0 bases respectively, with 11 bases between them. CDR1 and CDR2 (germline): LGHDT, YNNKEL (reference sequence). CDR3 length: 15 residues. The CDR3 DNA sequence: TGTGCCAGCAGCATGACAGAGATCTCCTACAATGAGCAGTTCTTC. Its translation: CASSMTEISYNEQFF.

This chain joins TRBV4-1 and TRBJ1-1; maybe TRBD1 (5 bases). With 1 base removed from V and 10 bases from J, the gap between germline ends came to 19 bases. The CDR3 is 15 residues long. Germline-derived CDR1 and CDR2 are MGHRA and YSYEKL. CDR3 in amino acids: CASSQGLMGGWGAFF. CDR3 nucleotides: TGCGCCAGCAGCCAAGGCCTGATGGGGGGTTGGGGAGCTTTCTTT.

CDR3 protein: CASSIGSVAGQETQYF. The DNA for the CDR3 is TGTGCCAGTAGTATAGGCTCGGTAGCGGGACAAGAGACCCAGTACTTC. The chain couples TRBV19 to TRBJ2-5, with TRBD2 identical over 8 bases. The ends lost 1 base at V and 2 bases at J; junction bases unmatched: 6. The V gene's germline CDR1 is LNHDA and CDR2 SQIVND (reference sequence). The CDR3 has 16 residues.

J is TRBJ2-4 and V is TRBV28; D might be TRBD1 (6 bases). The CDR3 has 13 residues. Trimming left V 2 bases short and J 6 bases short, with 8 bases between. CDR1 and CDR2 (germline): MDHEN, SYDVKM. CDR3 region: CASSLPGVNIQYF. CDR3 coding DNA: TGTGCCAGCAGTTTACCAGGGGTAAACATTCAGTACTTC. Variable domain in full (rest from reference TRBV28 and TRBJ2-4): DVKVTQSSRYLVKRTGEKVFLECVQDMDHENMFWYRQDPGLGLRLIYFSYDVKMKEKGDIPEGYSVSREKKERFSLILESASTNQTSMYLCASSLPGVNIQYFGAGTRLSVL.